These T cell receptor beta chains were read from a single sample in a study of human T cells and chemical hapten exposure. MiXCR was run by TCRdb on the RACE reads, yielding one entry per CDR3 protein. The sample yields some 32,000 distinct CDR3 sequences, approximately 6% seen once. The specimen was whole blood, collected in connection with sensitization to the hapten diphenylcyclopropenone (DPC). These TCRs come from a man under 40 with alopecia areata. Some clones in this sample may be carry-over from other donors' samples. CDR3s include the opening cysteine and the closing phenylalanine or tryptophan. A D gene is named only where the DNA matches it firmly. Clone size is given for some rows only: seen once, a few or many times, or a class if the clone is expanded.

>TRBV15|TRBJ2-1|many|TRBD2
CATSTLAGRSYNEQFF
TGTGCCACCAGCACATTAGCGGGAAGGTCCTACAATGAGCAGTTCTTC
>TRBV5-8|TRBJ2-2|many|-
CASSLDRQTNTGELFF
TGTGCCAGCAGCTTGGATCGCCAAACGAACACCGGGGAGCTGTTTTTT
>TRBV4-3|TRBJ2-1|many|TRBD2
CASSQGAGGPTNEQFF
TGCGCCAGCAGCCAGGGGGCGGGAGGGCCGACCAATGAGCAGTTCTTC
>TRBV4-2|TRBJ2-3|many|-
CASSQTRLGLMAGDTQYF
TGTGCCAGCAGCCAAACCCGACTTGGCTTAATGGCAGGCGATACGCAGTATTTT
>TRBV4-3|TRBJ1-2|-|-
CASSQDDRDPGYTF
TGCGCCAGCAGCCAAGATGACCGAGACCCAGGCTACACCTTC
>TRBV6-1|TRBJ1-5|many|TRBD1
CASSGTGVDNQPQHF
TGTGCCAGCAGTGGGACAGGGGTGGACAATCAGCCCCAGCATTTT
>TRBV29-1|TRBJ1-5|many|-
CSVAAGPGQPQHF
TGCAGCGTTGCCGCGGGCCCCGGGCAGCCCCAGCATTTT
>TRBV6-5|TRBJ2-7|many|TRBD1
CASSYEWTGNGYEQYF
TGTGCCAGCAGTTACGAGTGGACAGGGAATGGCTACGAGCAGTACTTC
>TRBV25-1|TRBJ2-3|many|TRBD2
CASSPSGAADTQYF
TGTGCCAGCAGCCCTAGCGGGGCCGCGGATACGCAGTATTTT
>TRBV7-8|TRBJ2-2|many|-
CASSLGLNTGELFF
TGTGCCAGCAGCTTAGGTTTGAACACCGGGGAGCTGTTTTTT
>TRBV19|TRBJ1-5|many|-
CASQAQGQQPQHF
TGTGCCAGCCAGGCCCAGGGGCAACAGCCCCAGCATTTT
>TRBV20-1|TRBJ2-5|many|TRBD1
CSAGDRVFQETQYF
TGCAGTGCTGGGGACAGGGTTTTCCAAGAGACCCAGTACTTC
>TRBV11-2|TRBJ2-7|-|-
CASSNGVAQSYEQYF
TGTGCCAGCAGCAACGGGGTAGCGCAAAGCTACGAGCAGTACTTC
>TRBV4-1|TRBJ1-2|few|-
CASSQVRGDYGYTF
TGCGCCAGCAGCCAAGTGCGGGGAGACTATGGCTACACCTTC
>TRBV15|TRBJ2-1|many|-
CATSPRGPSSYNEQFF
TGTGCCACCAGCCCCCGGGGCCCCAGCTCCTACAATGAGCAGTTCTTC
>TRBV12-5|TRBJ2-1|many|TRBD2
CASEGGSHNEQFF
TGTGCTAGTGAGGGAGGGTCCCACAATGAGCAGTTCTTC